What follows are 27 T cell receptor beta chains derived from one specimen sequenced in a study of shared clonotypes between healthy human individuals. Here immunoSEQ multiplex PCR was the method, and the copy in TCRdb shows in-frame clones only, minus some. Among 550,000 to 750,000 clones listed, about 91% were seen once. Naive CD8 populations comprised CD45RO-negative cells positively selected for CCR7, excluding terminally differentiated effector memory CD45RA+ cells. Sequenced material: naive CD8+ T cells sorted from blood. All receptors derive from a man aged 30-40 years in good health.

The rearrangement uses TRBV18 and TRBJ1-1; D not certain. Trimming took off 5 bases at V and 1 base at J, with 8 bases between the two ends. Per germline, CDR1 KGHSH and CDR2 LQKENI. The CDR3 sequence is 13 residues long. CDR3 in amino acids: CASSSNWNTEAFF. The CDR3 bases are TGTGCCAGCTCATCAAATTGGAACACTGAAGCTTTCTTT.

CDR3 DNA: TGTGCCAGCATCCCAGGACAGGGAGGCGAGCAGTACTTC. It is translated as CASIPGQGGEQYF. The V call is TRBV7-9, the J call TRBJ2-7; 8 bases are shared with TRBD1. The ends lost 7 bases at V and 6 bases at J; junction bases unmatched: 8. This CDR3 contains 13 residues. CDR1 is SEHNR, CDR2 FQNEAQ, per germline (reference sequence).

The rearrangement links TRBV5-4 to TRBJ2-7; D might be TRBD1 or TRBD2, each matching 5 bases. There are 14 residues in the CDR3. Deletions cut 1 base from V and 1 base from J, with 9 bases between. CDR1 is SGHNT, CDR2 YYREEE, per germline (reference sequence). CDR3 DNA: TGTGCCAGCAGCTTGTGGGGGTTATCCTACGAGCAGTACTTC. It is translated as CASSLWGLSYEQYF.

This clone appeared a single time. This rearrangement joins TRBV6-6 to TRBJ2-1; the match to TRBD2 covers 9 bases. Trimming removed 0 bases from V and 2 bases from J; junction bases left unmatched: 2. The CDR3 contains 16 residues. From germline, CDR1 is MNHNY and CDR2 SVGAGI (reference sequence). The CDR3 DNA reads TGTGCCAGCAGTTACTCGGAGCGGGAGGCCTACAATGAGCAGTTCTTC. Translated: CASSYSEREAYNEQFF.

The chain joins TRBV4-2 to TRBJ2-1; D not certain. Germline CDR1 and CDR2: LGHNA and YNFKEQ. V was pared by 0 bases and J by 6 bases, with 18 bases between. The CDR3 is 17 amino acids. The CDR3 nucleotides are TGTGCCAGCAGCCAAGATCGGGTCCAGACCTTTGGCAATGAGCAGTTCTTC. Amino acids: CASSQDRVQTFGNEQFF.

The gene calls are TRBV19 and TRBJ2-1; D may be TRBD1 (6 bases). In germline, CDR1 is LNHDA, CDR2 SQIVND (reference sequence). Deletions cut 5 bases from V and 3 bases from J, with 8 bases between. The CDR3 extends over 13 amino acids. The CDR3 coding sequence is TGTGCCAGTAGTCTGGACAGCTACAATGAGCAGTTCTTC. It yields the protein CASSLDSYNEQFF.

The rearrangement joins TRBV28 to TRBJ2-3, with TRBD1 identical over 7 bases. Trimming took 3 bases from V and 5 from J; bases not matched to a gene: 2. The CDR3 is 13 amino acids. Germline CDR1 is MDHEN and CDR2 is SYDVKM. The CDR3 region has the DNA TGTGCCAGCAGTTTGAGGGGGCAAGATACGCAGTATTTT. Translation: CASSLRGQDTQYF.

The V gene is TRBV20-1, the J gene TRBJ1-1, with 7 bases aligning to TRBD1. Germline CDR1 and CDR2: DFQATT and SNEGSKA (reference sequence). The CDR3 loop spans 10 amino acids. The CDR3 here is CGGQPGEAFF. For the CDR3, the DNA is TGCGGGGGACAGCCCGGCGAAGCTTTCTTT.

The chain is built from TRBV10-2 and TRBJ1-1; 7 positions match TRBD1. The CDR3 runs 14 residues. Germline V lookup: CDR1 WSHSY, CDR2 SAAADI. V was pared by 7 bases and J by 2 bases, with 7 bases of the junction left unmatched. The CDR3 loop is CASNPTGENTEAFF. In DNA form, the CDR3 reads TGCGCCAGCAACCCTACAGGGGAAAACACTGAAGCTTTCTTT.

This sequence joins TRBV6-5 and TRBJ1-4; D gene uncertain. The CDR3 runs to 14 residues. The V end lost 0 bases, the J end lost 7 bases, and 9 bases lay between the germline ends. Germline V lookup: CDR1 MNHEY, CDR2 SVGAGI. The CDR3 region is CASSYSLGSEKLFF. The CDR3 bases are TGTGCCAGCAGTTACTCCTTGGGAAGTGAAAAACTGTTTTTT.

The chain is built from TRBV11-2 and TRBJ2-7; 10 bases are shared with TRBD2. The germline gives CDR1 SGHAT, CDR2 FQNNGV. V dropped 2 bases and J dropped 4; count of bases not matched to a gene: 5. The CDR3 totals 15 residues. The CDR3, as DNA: TGTGCCAGCAGCTTATGGGCTAGCGGGAGTTACGAGCAGTACTTC. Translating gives CASSLWASGSYEQYF.

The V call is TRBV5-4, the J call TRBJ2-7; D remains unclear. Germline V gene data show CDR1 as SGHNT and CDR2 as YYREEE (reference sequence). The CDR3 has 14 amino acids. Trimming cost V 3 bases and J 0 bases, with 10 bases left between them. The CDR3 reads CASSWSGYSYEQYF. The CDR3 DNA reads TGTGCCAGCAGCTGGTCCGGGTACTCCTACGAGCAGTACTTC. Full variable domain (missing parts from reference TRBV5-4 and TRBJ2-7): ETGVTQSPTHLIKTRGQQVTLRCSSQSGHNTVSWYQQALGQGPQFIFQYYREEENGRGNFPPRFSGLQFPNYSSELNVNALELDDSALYLCASSWSGYSYEQYFGPGTRLTVT.

The CDR3 is CASSIVGGTSYNEQFF. The CDR3 DNA sequence: TGTGCCAGTAGTATAGTAGGCGGGACCTCCTACAATGAGCAGTTCTTC. The rearrangement joins TRBV19 to TRBJ2-1; perhaps TRBD2 as D (6 bases). CDR3 size: 16 residues. Germline values: CDR1 LNHDA, CDR2 SQIVND (reference sequence). Trimming cost V 1 base and J 0 bases, with 10 bases left between them.

The CDR3 protein is CAIRDDRGEQYF. As DNA, the CDR3 is TGTGCCATCAGGGACGACAGGGGCGAGCAGTACTTC. V and J are TRBV10-3 and TRBJ2-7; TRBD1 aligns across 8 bases. V gave up 6 bases and J gave up 6 bases; unmatched junction bases: 4. CDR1 ENHRY and CDR2 SYGVKD come from the germline V gene. There are 12 residues in the CDR3.

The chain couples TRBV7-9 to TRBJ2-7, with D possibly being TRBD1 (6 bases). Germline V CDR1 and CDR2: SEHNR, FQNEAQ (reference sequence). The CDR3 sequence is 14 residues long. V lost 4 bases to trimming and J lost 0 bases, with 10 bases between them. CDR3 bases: TGTGCCAGCAGCTCCCGGGACACCTCCTACGAGCAGTACTTC. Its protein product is CASSSRDTSYEQYF.

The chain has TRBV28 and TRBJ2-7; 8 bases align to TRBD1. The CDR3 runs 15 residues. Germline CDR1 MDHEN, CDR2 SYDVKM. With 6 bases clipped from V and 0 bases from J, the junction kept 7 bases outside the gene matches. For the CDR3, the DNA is TGTGCCAGCAGCCCCGGGGGACAGGACTCCTACGAGCAGTACTTC. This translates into CASSPGGQDSYEQYF.

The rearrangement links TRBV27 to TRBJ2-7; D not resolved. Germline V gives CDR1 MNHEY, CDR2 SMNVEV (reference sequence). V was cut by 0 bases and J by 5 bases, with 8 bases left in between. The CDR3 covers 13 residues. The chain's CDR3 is CASSLSGFNEQYF. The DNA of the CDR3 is TGTGCCAGCAGTTTATCGGGGTTCAACGAGCAGTACTTC.

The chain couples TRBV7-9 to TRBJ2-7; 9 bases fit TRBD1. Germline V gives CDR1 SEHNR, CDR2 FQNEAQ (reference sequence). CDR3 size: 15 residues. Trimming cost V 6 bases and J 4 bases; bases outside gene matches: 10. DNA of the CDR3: TGTGCCAGCAGTTCCCGGGACAGGGCATTTTACGAGCAGTACTTC. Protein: CASSSRDRAFYEQYF.

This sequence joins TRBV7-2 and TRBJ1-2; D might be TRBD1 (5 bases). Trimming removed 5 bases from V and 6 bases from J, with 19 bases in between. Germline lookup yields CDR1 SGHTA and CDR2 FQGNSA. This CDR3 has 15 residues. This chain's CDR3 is CASSLPPGGRNGYTF. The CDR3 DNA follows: TGTGCCAGCAGCCTCCCCCCGGGGGGGAGAAATGGCTACACCTTC.

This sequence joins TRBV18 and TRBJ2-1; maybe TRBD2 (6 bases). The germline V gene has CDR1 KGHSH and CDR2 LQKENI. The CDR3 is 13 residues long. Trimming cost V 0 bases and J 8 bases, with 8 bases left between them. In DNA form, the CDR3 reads TGTGCCAGCTCACCACCGTGGGGGGATGAGCAGTTCTTC. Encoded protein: CASSPPWGDEQFF.

The DNA for the CDR3 is TGCGCCAGCAGCTCGCCCGGGACAGACTATGGCTACACCTTC. This translates into CASSSPGTDYGYTF. V is TRBV5-1 and J is TRBJ1-2; 7 bases fit TRBD1. The V and J ends lost 3 bases and 3 bases, in that order; junction bases with no gene match: 5. The CDR3 runs 14 residues. Germline lookup yields CDR1 SGHRS and CDR2 YFSETQ.

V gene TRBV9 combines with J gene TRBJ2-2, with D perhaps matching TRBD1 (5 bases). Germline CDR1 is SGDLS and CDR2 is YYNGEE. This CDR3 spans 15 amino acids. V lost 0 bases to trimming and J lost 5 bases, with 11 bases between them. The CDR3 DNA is TGTGCCAGCAGCGTAGGTACCGACAGAACCGGGGAGCTGTTTTTT. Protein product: CASSVGTDRTGELFF.

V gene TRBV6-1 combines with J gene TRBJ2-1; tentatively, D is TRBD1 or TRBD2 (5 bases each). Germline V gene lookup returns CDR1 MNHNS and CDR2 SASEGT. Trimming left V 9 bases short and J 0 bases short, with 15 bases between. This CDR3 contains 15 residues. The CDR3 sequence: CASSPGTSSYNEQFF. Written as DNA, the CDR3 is TGTGCCAGTTCCCCTGGGACCAGCTCCTACAATGAGCAGTTCTTC.

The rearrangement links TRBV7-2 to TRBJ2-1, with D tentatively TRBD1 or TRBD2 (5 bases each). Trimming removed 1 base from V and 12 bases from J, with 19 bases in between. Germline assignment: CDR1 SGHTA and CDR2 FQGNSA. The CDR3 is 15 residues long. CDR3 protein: CASSLVGSRGDRQFF. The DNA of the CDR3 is TGTGCCAGCAGCTTAGTTGGGTCGAGAGGGGACCGGCAGTTCTTC.

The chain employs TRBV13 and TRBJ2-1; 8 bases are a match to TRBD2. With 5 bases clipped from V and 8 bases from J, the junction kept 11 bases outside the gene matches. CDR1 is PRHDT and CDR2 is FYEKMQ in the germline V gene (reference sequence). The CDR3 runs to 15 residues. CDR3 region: CASSHGTRATHEQFF. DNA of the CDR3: TGTGCCAGCAGCCACGGGACTAGAGCTACCCATGAGCAGTTCTTC.

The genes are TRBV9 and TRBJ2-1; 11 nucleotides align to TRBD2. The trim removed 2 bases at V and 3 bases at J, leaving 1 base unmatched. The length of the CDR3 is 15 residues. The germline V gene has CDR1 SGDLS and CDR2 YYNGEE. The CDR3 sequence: CASSVTSGIYNEQFF. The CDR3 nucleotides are TGTGCCAGCAGCGTGACTAGCGGGATCTACAATGAGCAGTTCTTC.

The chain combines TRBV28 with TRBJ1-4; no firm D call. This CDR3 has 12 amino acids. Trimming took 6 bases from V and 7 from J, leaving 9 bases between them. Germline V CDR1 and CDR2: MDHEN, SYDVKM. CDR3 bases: TGTGCCAGCAGGACATCAGGTGAAAAACTGTTTTTT. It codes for CASRTSGEKLFF.